This passage covers 28 T cell receptor beta chains from one sample sequenced in a study of T cells after yellow fever vaccination (dated by TCRdb to about 2019). The treatment or condition label here, explained by the study, means: live attenuated yellow fever vaccine strain. Library construction relied on 5' RACE. TCRdb lists the instrument as Illumina HiSeq 2500. The public reads were run again by TCRdb, first through fastp at Q25 and then through MiXCR, and only productive beta chains were kept. Identical CDR3 proteins give one entry, which carries the most common genes and DNA. Present in this sample are some 350,000 distinct CDR3 sequences, 11% of which were seen just once. The ten largest account for roughly 18% of the sample. The source was PBMCs, collected on the day of the first yellow fever vaccination. The receptors stem from a man younger than 35 who received the YFV17D yellow fever vaccine.

This clonotype has a handful of counts. The V and J genes are TRBV6-2 or TRBV6-3 and TRBJ2-4; 12 nucleotides agree with TRBD2. CDR1 MNHEY and CDR2 SVGEGT come from the germline V gene. J gave up 9 bases and V 6 bases, and 6 bases lay outside the gene matches. The CDR3 is 14 residues long. The chain's CDR3 is CASRPGLAGRIQYF. The CDR3 DNA is TGTGCCAGCAGACCGGGACTAGCGGGCCGCATTCAGTACTTC.

This clonotype was observed a handful of times. V usage is TRBV7-3 and J usage is TRBJ1-1, with 7 bases fitting TRBD1. The CDR3 runs 15 residues. The ends lost 5 bases at V and 2 bases at J; junction bases unmatched: 8. Germline V gene lookup returns CDR1 SGHTA and CDR2 FQGTGA. The CDR3 sequence: CASSPGDRRNTEAFF. The DNA for the CDR3 is TGTGCCAGCAGCCCCGGGGACAGACGTAACACTGAAGCTTTCTTT.

This clonotype was detected a few times. The rearrangement links TRBV7-2 to TRBJ2-3; 13 nucleotides line up with TRBD2. The CDR3 is made up of 15 amino acids. Looked up from germline, CDR1 is SGHTA and CDR2 is FQGNSA. The V segment lost 5 bases and the J segment 3 bases; nucleotides outside the gene matches: 2. CDR3 sequence (DNA): TGTGCCAGCAGCAAACTAGCGGGGGGGACAGATACGCAGTATTTT. This sequence encodes CASSKLAGGTDTQYF.

In this sample, this clonotype turned up many times. The chain couples TRBV3-1 to TRBJ2-1, with TRBD2 identical over 10 bases. V lost 4 bases and J lost 1; bases outside the gene matches: 4. The CDR3 contains 16 residues. Germline CDR1 and CDR2: LGHDT and YNNKEL (reference sequence). CDR3 bases: TGTGCCAGCAGCCGGACTAGCGGTCGTTCCTACAATGAGCAGTTCTTC. Translating it yields CASSRTSGRSYNEQFF.

This clonotype has a handful of counts. The chain recombines TRBV29-1 with TRBJ1-1; D call uncertain. This CDR3 comprises 13 residues. Germline lookup yields CDR1 SQVTM and CDR2 ANQGSEA. V lost 3 bases, J lost 6 bases, and 14 bases lay in between. This chain's CDR3 is CSVDPYGGPEAFF. The CDR3 DNA sequence: TGCAGCGTTGACCCCTATGGCGGACCTGAAGCTTTCTTT.

This clonotype has a handful of counts. The V and J genes are TRBV4-1 and TRBJ2-7; D not resolved. The CDR3 is 13 amino acids. The germline V gene encodes CDR1 MGHRA and CDR2 YSYEKL. Trimming took off 1 base at V and 6 bases at J, with 10 bases between the two ends. CDR3 DNA: TGCGCCAGCAGCCAAGTGGGGTCATTCGAGCAGTACGTC. Translated: CASSQVGSFEQYV.

This clonotype was counted a few times. The chain links TRBV20-1 to TRBJ1-2; D is unresolved. The V gene's germline CDR1 is DFQATT and CDR2 SNEGSKA (reference sequence). CDR3 length: 15 residues. The V and J ends lost 0 bases and 5 bases respectively, with 16 bases between them. As DNA, the CDR3 is TGCAGTGCTAGAGATGGTGGAACTACAATTTATGGCTACACCTTC. The encoded protein is CSARDGGTTIYGYTF.

CDR3 sequence (DNA): TGTGCCAGCATCGCCACTGAAGCTTTCTTT. It specifies CASIATEAFF. This sequence joins TRBV12-3 or TRBV12-4 and TRBJ1-1; no clear D gene. Trimming took off 7 bases at V and 4 bases at J, with 4 bases between the two ends. This CDR3 has 10 amino acids.

The V call is TRBV11-2, the J call TRBJ1-3; D gene uncertain. The CDR3 is 13 residues long. The V and J ends lost 5 bases and 2 bases respectively, with 7 bases between them. Germline loops: CDR1 SGHAT, CDR2 FQNNGV. CDR3 sequence reads: CASSGSAGNTIYF. CDR3 sequence (DNA): TGTGCCAGCAGCGGGTCGGCTGGAAACACCATATATTTT.

This clonotype was observed a few times. This chain connects TRBV10-3 to TRBJ2-5; 9 bases align to TRBD1. CDR1 is ENHRY, CDR2 SYGVKD, per germline. The V and J ends lost 2 bases and 4 bases, in that order; junction bases with no gene match: 5. This CDR3 is 15 amino acids long. Written as DNA, the CDR3 is TGTGCCATCAGTGAGGCGGACAGGGGCCCAGAGACCCAGTACTTC. This codes for CAISEADRGPETQYF.

This clonotype was recorded a few times. The rearrangement joins TRBV4-1 to TRBJ2-7; D is possibly TRBD1 (5 bases). The CDR3 is made up of 15 amino acids. V was shortened by 0 bases and J by 3 bases, with 12 bases between the two germline ends. Germline CDR1 reads MGHRA; CDR2 reads YSYEKL. CDR3 sequence reads: CASSQEGVQGYEQYF. The CDR3, as DNA: TGCGCCAGCAGCCAAGAAGGGGTCCAGGGCTACGAGCAGTACTTC.

This clonotype was seen a handful of times. This chain links TRBV7-8 with TRBJ2-3; 9 positions agree with TRBD2. The CDR3 has 19 residues. The ends lost 5 bases at V and 0 bases at J; junction bases unmatched: 15. Per germline, CDR1 SGHVS and CDR2 FQNEAQ. CDR3 DNA: TGTGCCAGCAGCGGAAGATGGCGGGGGGGCCGATACAGCACAGATACGCAGTATTTT. Encoded protein: CASSGRWRGGRYSTDTQYF.

The chain combines TRBV12-3 or TRBV12-4 with TRBJ2-7; unclear D gene. CDR3 length equals 14 residues. V was trimmed by 3 bases and J by 2 bases, leaving 11 bases between them. The CDR3 loop reads CASSFRHTTYEQYF. DNA for the CDR3: TGTGCCAGCAGTTTTCGGCATACCACCTACGAGCAGTACTTC.

This clonotype was seen only a few times. This chain joins TRBV12-3 or TRBV12-4 and TRBJ1-2; D perhaps matches TRBD1 (6 bases). The CDR3 has 17 residues. V gave up 3 bases and J gave up 4 bases, with 21 bases separating them. The CDR3 nucleotides are TGTGCCAGCAGTTTCTCTTGGTTAGGGGGTCCCAGCTATGGCTACACCTTC. This codes for CASSFSWLGGPSYGYTF.

This clonotype was seen more than once but under ten times. The V call is TRBV4-2, the J call TRBJ2-7, with 8 bases matching TRBD1. With 0 bases clipped from V and 0 bases from J, the junction kept 4 bases outside the gene matches. Germline V lookup: CDR1 LGHNA, CDR2 YNFKEQ. The length of the CDR3 is 16 residues. For the CDR3, the DNA is TGTGCCAGCAGCCAAGAAAGTACAGGGGGCTCCTACGAGCAGTACTTC. This sequence encodes CASSQESTGGSYEQYF.

The chain recombines TRBV7-2 with TRBJ1-1, with D maybe TRBD1 (5 bases). The germline CDR1 and CDR2 sequences are SGHTA and FQGNSA. The CDR3 is 14 residues long. The V gene lost 5 bases and the J gene lost 7 bases, with 17 bases spanning the gap. Here the CDR3 reads CASSEGRSPREAFF. Written as DNA, the CDR3 is TGTGCCAGCAGCGAGGGGAGGTCCCCCCGTGAAGCTTTCTTT. Looking up the rest from reference TRBV7-2 and TRBJ1-1 gives the full variable domain: GAGVSQSPSNKVTEKGKDVELRCDPISGHTALYWYRQSLGQGLEFLIYFQGNSAPDKSGLPSDRFSAERTGGSVSTLTIQRTQQEDSAVYLCASSEGRSPREAFFGQGTRLTVV.

The chain links TRBV7-3 to TRBJ2-1; D call uncertain. This CDR3 comprises 15 residues. Trimming stripped 1 base from V and 6 bases from J, with 13 bases between. Germline V lookup: CDR1 SGHTA, CDR2 FQGTGA. This CDR3 reads CASSLIGSGVNEQFF. In nucleotides, the CDR3 is TGTGCCAGCAGCTTAATCGGGTCTGGGGTCAATGAGCAGTTCTTC. Combining the CDR3 with reference TRBV7-3 and TRBJ2-1 gives the whole variable domain GAGVSQTPSNKVTEKGKYVELRCDPISGHTALYWYRQSLGQGPEFLIYFQGTGAADDSGLPNDRFFAVRPEGSVSTLKIQRTERGDSAVYLCASSLIGSGVNEQFFGPGTRLTVL.

The chain has TRBV7-8 and TRBJ2-2; 7 nucleotides agree with TRBD1. The CDR3 length is 16 residues. V lost 5 bases, J lost 7 bases, and 13 bases stayed unmatched. Per germline, CDR1 SGHVS and CDR2 FQNEAQ. CDR3 bases: TGTGCCAGCAGCCCACGGACAGGTCTCCTGGACGGGGAGCTGTTTTTT. Translated, it gives CASSPRTGLLDGELFF.

The chain carries TRBV15 and TRBJ2-7; D may be TRBD2 (5 bases). The CDR3 loop spans 15 amino acids. The V gene lost 5 bases and the J gene lost 4 bases, with 18 bases spanning the gap. Germline V gene lookup returns CDR1 LNHNV and CDR2 YYDKDF (reference sequence). This CDR3 reads CATSGGSKSGYEQYF. The CDR3 bases are TGTGCCACCAGCGGCGGGTCTAAATCGGGTTACGAGCAGTACTTC.

This clonotype was detected a few times. The chain is built from TRBV6-1 and TRBJ2-7; D is perhaps TRBD1 (5 bases). CDR3 length equals 13 residues. V gave up 6 bases and J gave up 4 bases, with 13 bases separating them. The germline V gene encodes CDR1 MNHNS and CDR2 SASEGT. The CDR3 region is CASRPGGAYEQYF. The CDR3 DNA sequence: TGTGCCAGCAGACCCGGTGGGGCGTACGAGCAGTACTTC.

The rearrangement joins TRBV5-1 to TRBJ1-5; the match to TRBD1 covers 8 bases. This CDR3 has 16 amino acids. Germline-derived CDR1 and CDR2 are SGHRS and YFSETQ. J lost 1 base, V lost 3 bases, and 6 bases had no gene match. CDR3 protein: CASSSGTGGSNQPQHF. The CDR3 DNA is TGCGCCAGCAGCTCTGGGACAGGTGGAAGCAATCAGCCCCAGCATTTT.

V usage is TRBV6-2 or TRBV6-3 and J usage is TRBJ2-1; 9 bases align to TRBD2. V gave up 4 bases and J gave up 10 bases; unmatched junction bases: 14. The CDR3 sequence is 16 residues long. Germline V gene lookup returns CDR1 MNHEY and CDR2 SVGEGT. CDR3 in DNA: TGTGCCAGCAGTTTGAGACTAGCGGAACCGAATGAAGAGCAGTTCTTC. Protein sequence: CASSLRLAEPNEEQFF.

The chain recombines TRBV12-3 or TRBV12-4 with TRBJ2-3; D remains unclear. This CDR3 is 14 amino acids long. Trimming took 5 bases from V and 4 from J, leaving 13 bases between them. The CDR3 nucleotides read TGTGCCAGCAGTGGGCCCTCCCTCTCAGATACGCAGTATTTT. Protein product: CASSGPSLSDTQYF.

The chain couples TRBV4-3 to TRBJ2-2, with D unclear. The CDR3 runs 17 residues. Per germline, CDR1 LGHNA and CDR2 YSLEER. V was pared by 3 bases and J by 3 bases, with 17 bases between. CDR3 residues: CASSHYRDGTYTGELFF. CDR3 DNA sequence: TGCGCCAGCAGCCATTACCGAGACGGCACGTACACCGGGGAGCTGTTTTTT.

The CDR3 spells CASSTEGRGAEAFF. The CDR3 DNA reads as TGTGCCAGCAGTACCGAAGGGCGGGGGGCTGAAGCTTTCTTT. V gene TRBV7-9 combines with J gene TRBJ1-1; tentative D call: TRBD1 (5 bases). The V end lost 6 bases, the J end lost 6 bases, and 17 bases lay between the germline ends. Germline values: CDR1 SEHNR, CDR2 FQNEAQ (reference sequence). CDR3 size: 14 residues.

This chain connects TRBV9 to TRBJ2-3; 10 bases agree with TRBD2. From germline, CDR1 is SGDLS and CDR2 YYNGEE. Trimming cost V 3 bases and J 7 bases; bases outside gene matches: 5. This CDR3 contains 14 residues. CDR3 in amino acids: CASSGSGGAHTQYF. CDR3 nucleotide sequence: TGTGCCAGCAGCGGAAGCGGGGGGGCACATACGCAGTATTTT.

The chain links TRBV6-2 or TRBV6-3 to TRBJ1-5; 7 bases are a match to TRBD1. Germline CDR1 reads MNHEY; CDR2 reads SVGEGT. J lost 0 bases, V lost 5 bases, and 4 bases had no gene match. There are 15 residues in the CDR3. CDR3 in amino acids: CASSRTGFSNQPQHF. As DNA, the CDR3 is TGTGCCAGCAGTCGGACAGGTTTTAGCAATCAGCCCCAGCATTTT.

The chain uses TRBV5-6 and TRBJ2-7, with no clear D. The germline V gene has CDR1 SGHDT and CDR2 YYEEEE. The CDR3 sequence is 15 residues long. Trimming removed 4 bases from V and 4 bases from J, with 18 bases in between. The CDR3 region has the DNA TGTGCCAGCAGCGCAATGCTCTGGGCGAGATACGAGCAGTACTTC. This encodes CASSAMLWARYEQYF. Full variable domain (remainder filled in from reference TRBV5-6 and TRBJ2-7): DAGVTQSPTHLIKTRGQQVTLRCSPKSGHDTVSWYQQALGQGPQFIFQYYEEEERQRGNFPDRFSGHQFPNYSSELNVNALLLGDSALYLCASSAMLWARYEQYFGPGTRLTVT.